The 10 T cell receptor beta chains below come from one sample, sequenced in a study of CD8 T cell repertoires and HIV-1 epitope variants. The protocol was immunoSEQ multiplex PCR, while the TCRdb copy is restricted to in-frame clones and leaves out a portion. This sample has some 4,400 clones, with around 68% found just once. These TCRs' antigens remain unknown. The sequenced sample consisted of cultured CD8+ T cells derived from PBMCs. These receptors originate from a male donor with HIV.

A note on this clone: A much larger clone lies one base from this, so it may be a read error. The chain combines TRBV5-8 with TRBJ2-7; TRBD1 aligns across 8 bases. V was pared by 2 bases and J by 3 bases, with 1 base of the junction left unmatched. The germline V gene has CDR1 SGHTS and CDR2 YDEGEE. This CDR3 spans 13 amino acids. CDR3: CASSLQGDYEQYF. In DNA form, the CDR3 reads TGTGCCAGCAGCTTACAGGGGGACTACGAGCAGTACTTC.

The rearrangement joins TRBV11-2 to TRBJ1-5, with 7 bases fitting TRBD1. CDR1 is SGHAT and CDR2 is FQNNGV in the germline V gene. The trim removed 8 bases at V and 1 base at J, leaving 14 bases unmatched. The CDR3 is 17 amino acids. The CDR3 reads CASSLGQGEISNQPQHF. The CDR3 nucleotides read TGTGCCAGCTCCCTGGGGCAGGGGGAGATAAGCAATCAGCCCCAGCATTTT. The whole variable domain, remainder taken from reference TRBV11-2 and TRBJ1-5, is EAGVAQSPRYKIIEKRQSVAFWCNPISGHATLYWYQQILGQGPKLLIQFQNNGVVDDSQLPKDRFSAERLKGVDSTLKIQPAKLEDSAVYLCASSLGQGEISNQPQHFGDGTRLSIL.

The chain carries TRBV25-1 and TRBJ2-2; unclear D gene. CDR1 is MGHDK, CDR2 SYGVNS, per germline. Trimming pared 8 bases from V and 4 bases from J, leaving 5 bases between. This CDR3 comprises 11 residues. CDR3 in amino acids: CASHLTGELFF. The CDR3 nucleotides read TGTGCCAGCCATCTCACCGGGGAGCTGTTTTTT.

The V call is TRBV5-1, the J call TRBJ1-1, with D unresolved. Germline CDR1 is SGHRS and CDR2 is YFSETQ. The CDR3 totals 13 residues. Trimming stripped 0 bases from V and 4 bases from J, with 7 bases between. CDR3 sequence: CASSLGGGTEAFF. The CDR3 nucleotides are TGCGCCAGCAGCTTGGGTGGAGGCACTGAAGCTTTCTTT.

The table lists this clone with a few counts. This sequence joins TRBV7-6 and TRBJ2-5, with TRBD2 matching 13 bases. The V gene's germline CDR1 is SGHVS and CDR2 FNYEAQ. Unmatched junction bases numbered 12, after V lost 4 bases and J lost 4 bases. The CDR3 runs 18 residues. Here the CDR3 reads CASSYLPGGLAGSETQYF. DNA for the CDR3: TGTGCCAGCAGCTACTTACCGGGGGGACTAGCGGGGTCAGAGACCCAGTACTTC.

This sequence joins TRBV9 and TRBJ2-1, with 12 bases fitting TRBD2. CDR3 length: 17 amino acids. The germline V gene encodes CDR1 SGDLS and CDR2 YYNGEE. With V trimmed by 0 bases and J by 9 bases, 10 bases remained unmatched. The CDR3 here is CASSVGATTSGGIEQFF. In nucleotides, the CDR3 is TGTGCCAGCAGCGTAGGGGCTACGACTAGCGGGGGCATTGAGCAGTTCTTC. Variable domain in full (rest from reference TRBV9 and TRBJ2-1): DSGVTQTPKHLITATGQRVTLRCSPRSGDLSVYWYQQSLDQGLQFLIQYYNGEERAKGNILERFSAQQFPDLHSELNLSSLELGDSALYFCASSVGATTSGGIEQFFGPGTRLTVL.

The V and J genes are TRBV4-3 and TRBJ2-7; no definite D call. The CDR3 spans 8 residues. Germline CDR1 is LGHNA and CDR2 is YSLEER. This CDR3 reads CASSQESV. The DNA of the CDR3 is TGCGCCAGCAGCCAAGAGTCGGTC.

This chain connects TRBV13 to TRBJ2-7; 8 bases are shared with TRBD1. The V gene end was trimmed by 4 bases and the J gene end by 0 bases; junction bases not matched to a gene: 8. This CDR3 has 16 residues. Germline assignment: CDR1 PRHDT and CDR2 FYEKMQ (reference sequence). Written as DNA, the CDR3 is TGTGCCAGCAGCTACCTCCAGGGGGCTTCCTCCTACGAGCAGTACTTC. As protein: CASSYLQGASSYEQYF.

The chain links TRBV28 to TRBJ1-4; 10 nucleotides agree with TRBD1. The CDR3 is 14 amino acids. V lost 6 bases to trimming and J lost 6 bases; unmatched junction nucleotides: 4. CDR1 and CDR2 (germline): MDHEN, SYDVKM. CDR3 region: CASRPGTGDEKLFF. Here the CDR3 DNA reads TGTGCCAGCAGGCCCGGGACAGGGGATGAAAAACTGTTTTTT.

The chain is built from TRBV5-6 and TRBJ1-1; 7 bases line up with TRBD1. The junction had 3 bases not matched to a gene; V was cut back by 0 bases and J by 4 bases. Germline-derived CDR1 and CDR2 are SGHDT and YYEEEE. CDR3 size: 14 residues. CDR3 protein: CASSLGTGFTEAFF. CDR3 DNA: TGTGCCAGCAGCTTGGGGACAGGCTTCACTGAAGCTTTCTTT.